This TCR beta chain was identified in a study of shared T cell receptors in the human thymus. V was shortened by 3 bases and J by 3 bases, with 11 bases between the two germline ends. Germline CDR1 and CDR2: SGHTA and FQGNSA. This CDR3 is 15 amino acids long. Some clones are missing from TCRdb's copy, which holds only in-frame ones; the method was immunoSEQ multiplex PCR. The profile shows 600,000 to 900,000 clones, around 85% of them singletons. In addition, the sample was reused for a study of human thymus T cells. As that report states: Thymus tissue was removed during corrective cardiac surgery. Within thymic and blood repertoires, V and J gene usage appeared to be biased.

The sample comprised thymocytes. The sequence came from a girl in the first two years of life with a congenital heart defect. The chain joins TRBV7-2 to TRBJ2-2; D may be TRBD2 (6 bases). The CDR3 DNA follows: TGTGCCAGCAGCTTTTGGCGGGAACACACCGGGGAGCTGTTTTTT. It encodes CASSFWREHTGELFF.